The 26 T cell receptor beta chains given below trace back to one sample, sequenced in a study of control samples from healthy donors and cancer patients (dated by TCRdb to 2019 to 2021). Library preparation employed the immunoSEQ multiplex PCR assay. TCRdb limited this immuneACCESS table to in-frame rearrangements with V and J called. A share of clones is missing; checked studies link under half to unresolved V genes, and the rest is unexplained. This sample gives about 110,000 clones in total; roughly nine tenths of them show up just once. The ten largest clones represent 4% to 4.5% of the sample. The sample consisted of blood. The receptor set was obtained from a human donor in good health. The donor label of this sample is uncertain.

V gene TRBV5-4 combines with J gene TRBJ1-1, with no clear D. Germline CDR1 and CDR2: SGHNT and YYREEE (reference sequence). V was shortened by 9 bases and J by 5 bases, with 17 bases between the two germline ends. The CDR3 totals 13 residues. CDR3 region: CATSLAGGTEAFF. CDR3 nucleotide sequence: TGTGCCACCTCCCTAGCGGGTGGTACTGAAGCTTTCTTT.

The CDR3 sequence is CASSDRAYEQYF. CDR3 sequence (DNA): TGTGCCAGCAGCGACAGGGCCTACGAGCAGTACTTC. V gene TRBV5-4 combines with J gene TRBJ2-7; TRBD1 agrees at 7 bases. V shed 4 bases, J shed 2 bases, and the junction held 0 bases outside the gene matches. The CDR3 loop spans 12 amino acids. Germline CDR1 SGHNT, CDR2 YYREEE (reference sequence).

The CDR3 DNA sequence: TGCGCCAGCAGCCAAGTTGGTAGCAAGGCAGATACGCAGTATTTT. As protein: CASSQVGSKADTQYF. This sequence joins TRBV4-3 and TRBJ2-3; D not certain. The CDR3 sequence is 15 residues long. Germline CDR1 reads LGHNA; CDR2 reads YSLEER. The V and J ends lost 1 base and 4 bases respectively, with 12 bases between them.

This chain connects TRBV7-3 to TRBJ2-1; TRBD1 matches at 9 bases. Germline CDR1 and CDR2: SGHTA and FQGTGA. The CDR3 totals 15 residues. The trim removed 4 bases at V and 0 bases at J, leaving 1 base unmatched. CDR3 bases: TGTGCCAGCAGCTCGGACAGGGGCTCCTACAATGAGCAGTTCTTC. Amino acid sequence: CASSSDRGSYNEQFF.

The rearrangement uses TRBV3-1 (or the pseudogene TRBV3-2) and TRBJ2-5; 9 positions agree with TRBD1. Unmatched junction bases numbered 9, after V lost 6 bases and J lost 4 bases. The CDR3 loop spans 15 amino acids. Germline loops: CDR1 LGHDT, CDR2 YNNKEL (reference sequence). CDR3 DNA sequence: TGTGCCAGCAGTTTAGGGACAGGGCGAGGAGAGACCCAGTACTTC. Its translation is CASSLGTGRGETQYF.

The chain couples TRBV18 to TRBJ2-2; 7 bases fit TRBD1. CDR1 and CDR2 from the germline V gene are KGHSH and LQKENI. The CDR3 runs to 14 residues. V was pared by 2 bases and J by 4 bases, with 1 base of the junction left unmatched. The CDR3 sequence is CASSPNRGTGELFF. CDR3 bases: TGTGCCAGCTCACCAAACAGGGGCACCGGGGAGCTGTTTTTT.

The chain links TRBV6-5 to TRBJ2-7; D is unclear. CDR1 is MNHEY, CDR2 SVGAGI, per germline. Trimming removed 0 bases from V and 5 bases from J, with 14 bases in between. The length of the CDR3 is 15 residues. The CDR3 region is CASSYSSGVLDEQYF. The CDR3 nucleotides are TGTGCCAGCAGTTACTCGTCCGGTGTCCTAGACGAGCAGTACTTC.

V is TRBV4-1 and J is TRBJ1-5; the D gene is possibly TRBD1 (6 bases). The CDR3 covers 14 residues. Germline CDR1 reads MGHRA; CDR2 reads YSYEKL. V was shortened by 2 bases and J by 5 bases, with 10 bases between the two germline ends. The CDR3 nucleotides are TGCGCCAGCAGCCAAAAGGACAGAGATCAGCCCCAGCATTTT. It encodes CASSQKDRDQPQHF.

In this sample, this clone turned up once. This chain links TRBV28 with TRBJ1-1; D gene unclear. The V and J ends lost 6 bases and 0 bases respectively, with 14 bases between them. The CDR3 totals 15 residues. The germline V gene has CDR1 MDHEN and CDR2 SYDVKM. CDR3 in amino acids: CASSLGSIMNTEAFF. Here the CDR3 DNA reads TGTGCCAGCAGCCTTGGGTCCATAATGAACACTGAAGCTTTCTTT.

CDR3 bases: TGTGCCAGCAGCTTAGGTTTGTCGGCCACGGGCTACACCTTC. It yields the protein CASSLGLSATGYTF. The V gene is TRBV7-2, the J gene TRBJ1-2; D remains ambiguous. V was trimmed by 1 base and J by 8 bases, leaving 14 bases between them. CDR1 and CDR2 from the germline V gene are SGHTA and FQGNSA. The CDR3 has 14 residues.

The rearrangement joins TRBV5-1 to TRBJ2-5; D ambiguous. The V end lost 1 base, the J end lost 2 bases, and 6 bases lay between the germline ends. The CDR3 has 13 amino acids. CDR1 is SGHRS, CDR2 YFSETQ, per germline. The CDR3 here is CASSLYQQETQYF. In DNA, the CDR3 is TGCGCCAGCAGCTTGTATCAGCAAGAGACCCAGTACTTC.

J is TRBJ1-4 and V is TRBV19; TRBD1 is a possible D gene (5 bases). CDR3 size: 13 residues. CDR1 is LNHDA, CDR2 SQIVND, per germline (reference sequence). V dropped 8 bases and J dropped 4 bases, with 11 bases sitting between them. The CDR3 DNA follows: TGTGCCAGTTTAGACAGTCTTAATGAAAAACTGTTTTTT. Protein: CASLDSLNEKLFF.

This rearrangement joins TRBV11-2 to TRBJ2-7; no clear D. Germline V lookup: CDR1 SGHAT, CDR2 FQNNGV. Trimming shortened V by 5 bases and J by 2 bases, and 10 bases separated the two germline ends. This CDR3 spans 13 amino acids. The CDR3 DNA follows: TGTGCCAGCAGCCTTGACGGTGCCTACGAGCAGTACTTC. This encodes CASSLDGAYEQYF.

The chain carries TRBV7-9 and TRBJ1-4; 11 bases map to TRBD1. Per the germline V gene, CDR1 is SEHNR and CDR2 is FQNEAQ (reference sequence). The CDR3 loop spans 16 amino acids. Trimming took 5 bases from V and 8 from J; bases not matched to a gene: 10. CDR3 sequence: CASSQTTGTGGEKLFF. CDR3 DNA sequence: TGTGCCAGCAGCCAAACCACCGGGACAGGGGGGGAAAAACTGTTTTTT.

About this clone itself: This same CDR3 is encoded by further DNA sequences in the sample. J is TRBJ2-1 and V is TRBV5-6, with no clear D. The germline CDR1 and CDR2 sequences are SGHDT and YYEEEE. The V end was cut by 0 bases, the J end by 7 bases, with 5 bases between. CDR3 length: 12 amino acids. The CDR3 sequence: CASSLVRNEQFF. As DNA, the CDR3 is TGTGCCAGCAGCTTGGTTAGGAATGAGCAGTTCTTC.

This clone was seen only once. V and J are TRBV9 and TRBJ2-2, with D hard to call. V was trimmed by 2 bases and J by 7 bases, leaving 3 bases between them. This CDR3 is 11 amino acids long. The germline gives CDR1 SGDLS, CDR2 YYNGEE. The CDR3 loop is CASSVRGELFF. For the CDR3, the DNA is TGTGCCAGCAGCGTCCGCGGGGAGCTGTTTTTT.

The chain employs TRBV2 and TRBJ1-1; D gene ambiguous. The CDR3 has 13 residues. V was trimmed by 9 bases and J by 1 base, leaving 12 bases between them. Germline CDR1 SNHLY, CDR2 FYNNEI. The CDR3 reads CASLRERNTEAFF. CDR3 nucleotides: TGTGCCAGTCTCCGGGAAAGGAACACTGAAGCTTTCTTT.

This clone was observed once. The chain joins TRBV2 to TRBJ1-2; TRBD1 matches 10 bases. With V trimmed by 10 bases and J by 11 bases, 13 bases remained unmatched. From germline, CDR1 is SNHLY and CDR2 FYNNEI. The CDR3 consists of 13 residues. CDR3 DNA: TGTGCCACCCGACCAGGACAGGGGGTGGGATACACCTTC. Translation gives CATRPGQGVGYTF.

V gene TRBV14 combines with J gene TRBJ1-2, with D possibly TRBD1 on 5 matching bases. Trimming removed 0 bases at V and 5 bases at J, with 16 bases between. The CDR3 totals 16 residues. The germline V gene has CDR1 SGHDN and CDR2 FVKESK. In nucleotides, the CDR3 is TGTGCCAGCAGCCAAGATGGGGCAGGGTCCTTTTATGGCTACACCTTC. This translates into CASSQDGAGSFYGYTF. Looking up the rest from reference TRBV14 and TRBJ1-2 gives the full variable domain: EAGVTQFPSHSVIEKGQTVTLRCDPISGHDNLYWYRRVMGKEIKFLLHFVKESKQDESGMPNNRFLAERTGGTYSTLKVQPAELEDSGVYFCASSQDGAGSFYGYTFGSGTRLTVV.

This clone was seen a few times. The chain combines TRBV6-1 with TRBJ1-2; D remains ambiguous. Germline V gene data show CDR1 as MNHNS and CDR2 as SASEGT. The CDR3 is 12 residues long. V dropped 3 bases and J dropped 13 bases, with 15 bases sitting between them. CDR3 loop: CASSDFEGSCTF. CDR3 DNA sequence: TGTGCCAGCAGTGATTTCGAGGGTTCCTGCACCTTC.

The CDR3 nucleotides are TGTGCCTGGAACGATGGAGCCAGCTTCTCTGGGGCCAACGTCCTGACTTTC. As protein: CAWNDGASFSGANVLTF. This chain joins TRBV30 and TRBJ2-6; D gene uncertain. Germline V CDR1 and CDR2: GTSNPN, SVGIG (reference sequence). With 4 bases removed from V and 0 bases from J, the gap between germline ends came to 16 bases. The CDR3 is 17 residues long.

The chain employs TRBV5-4 and TRBJ2-7, with 7 bases fitting TRBD1. CDR3 length: 18 amino acids. V shed 4 bases and J 6 bases; nucleotides not matched to a gene: 22. The germline V gene has CDR1 SGHNT and CDR2 YYREEE (reference sequence). Written as DNA, the CDR3 is TGTGCCAGCAGCCAGATGATTTATACAGGCCGAGGGGGCTCCGAGCAGTACTTC. Its translation is CASSQMIYTGRGGSEQYF.

The V and J genes are TRBV28 and TRBJ1-5; no clear D. The CDR3 sequence is 13 residues long. Germline V CDR1 and CDR2: MDHEN, SYDVKM. Trimming removed 4 bases at V and 2 bases at J, with 6 bases between. DNA for the CDR3: TGTGCCAGCAGTTGGGTGGGCAATCAGCCCCAGCATTTT. Translation gives CASSWVGNQPQHF. Filled out from reference TRBV28 and TRBJ1-5, the complete variable domain reads DVKVTQSSRYLVKRTGEKVFLECVQDMDHENMFWYRQDPGLGLRLIYFSYDVKMKEKGDIPEGYSVSREKKERFSLILESASTNQTSMYLCASSWVGNQPQHFGDGTRLSIL.

In DNA, the CDR3 is TGTGCCACCAGTGATGCCGCGGGCTCCTCCTACGAGCAGTACTTC. This sequence encodes CATSDAAGSSYEQYF. V is TRBV24-1 and J is TRBJ2-7, with D maybe TRBD2 (5 bases). CDR3 length: 15 residues. V dropped 3 bases and J dropped 0 bases, with 11 bases sitting between them. Germline V gene lookup returns CDR1 KGHDR and CDR2 SFDVKD.

This chain joins TRBV14 and TRBJ1-2; D unresolved. Germline assignment: CDR1 SGHDN and CDR2 FVKESK. Deletions cut 0 bases from V and 8 bases from J, with 10 bases between. This CDR3 contains 13 residues. CDR3 sequence: CASSQERHQGYTF. In nucleotides, the CDR3 is TGTGCCAGCAGCCAAGAAAGGCATCAAGGCTACACCTTC.

This chain uses TRBV6-6 with TRBJ1-2, with D hard to call. CDR1 MNHNY and CDR2 SVGAGI come from the germline V gene (reference sequence). Trimming removed 0 bases at V and 8 bases at J, with 13 bases between. This CDR3 has 14 residues. CDR3 residues: CASSYSGRMGGYTF. CDR3 coding DNA: TGTGCCAGCAGTTACTCAGGCCGGATGGGGGGCTACACCTTC.